These 9 T cell receptor beta chains originate from one sample sequenced in a study of OX40 agonist ivuxolimab in advanced cancers. Assay: immunoSEQ multiplex PCR; the TCRdb copy retains only in-frame clones and omits some. The profile shows approximately 100,000 clones, 87% of them singletons. Sequenced here: CD4+ or CD8+ T cells sorted from blood, sampled in a trial of the OX40 agonist ivuxolimab. Receptor source: an adult with an advanced solid tumor such as melanoma, head and neck, liver or kidney cancer.

The chain recombines TRBV2 with TRBJ2-3; D unclear. The germline gives CDR1 SNHLY, CDR2 FYNNEI. The CDR3 consists of 14 residues. V shed 3 bases and J shed 0 bases, with 7 bases lying between them. CDR3 in DNA: TGTGCCAGCAGTGATACGGTTAGCACAGATACGCAGTATTTT. This translates into CASSDTVSTDTQYF.

The CDR3 coding sequence is TGCAGCGTTTCCGGGGGGAGCTCCTACGAGCAGTACTTC. This codes for CSVSGGSSYEQYF. This rearrangement joins TRBV29-1 to TRBJ2-7; 7 nucleotides match TRBD2. CDR3 size: 13 residues. Germline V lookup: CDR1 SQVTM, CDR2 ANQGSEA. Trimming at V came to 5 bases and at J to 0 bases, leaving 4 bases not matched to a gene.

The gene calls are TRBV5-4 and TRBJ2-3; the D is unclear. CDR1 SGHNT and CDR2 YYREEE come from the germline V gene (reference sequence). Trimming cost V 4 bases and J 5 bases, with 17 bases left between them. CDR3 length: 15 residues. DNA for the CDR3: TGTGCCAGCAGCCTCCCCCCACCAGTTGTAGATACGCAGTATTTT. Protein product: CASSLPPPVVDTQYF. The variable domain in full, with the rest retrieved from reference TRBV5-4 and TRBJ2-3, is ETGVTQSPTHLIKTRGQQVTLRCSSQSGHNTVSWYQQALGQGPQFIFQYYREEENGRGNFPPRFSGLQFPNYSSELNVNALELDDSALYLCASSLPPPVVDTQYFGPGTRLTVL.

The V gene is TRBV5-1, the J gene TRBJ1-4, with a possible D match to TRBD1 (6 bases). Trimming stripped 2 bases from V and 10 bases from J, with 15 bases between. The germline V gene has CDR1 SGHRS and CDR2 YFSETQ. The CDR3 runs 14 residues. CDR3 region: CASSFRAGAGKLFF. DNA of the CDR3: TGCGCCAGCAGCTTCAGGGCAGGGGCGGGAAAACTGTTTTTT.

This chain connects TRBV6-1 to TRBJ2-5; D remains unclear. Trimming stripped 2 bases from V and 5 bases from J, with 6 bases between. The CDR3 is 12 amino acids. The V gene's germline CDR1 is MNHNS and CDR2 SASEGT. CDR3 sequence: CASSERVETQYF. In nucleotides, the CDR3 is TGTGCCAGCAGTGAAAGGGTTGAGACCCAGTACTTC.

The J gene is TRBJ1-2, the V gene TRBV6-1, with 7 bases matching TRBD1. This CDR3 is 16 amino acids long. From germline, CDR1 is MNHNS and CDR2 SASEGT. Trimming at V came to 1 base and at J to 4 bases, leaving 9 bases not matched to a gene. The CDR3 region has the DNA TGTGCCAGCAGTGAAGGTAAAGGGACAGCCCGCTATGGCTACACCTTC. Protein: CASSEGKGTARYGYTF.

The chain combines TRBV6-1 with TRBJ2-5; D gene ambiguous. CDR3 length equals 12 residues. CDR1 is MNHNS, CDR2 SASEGT, per germline. Trimming left V 3 bases short and J 8 bases short, with 10 bases between. CDR3 nucleotides: TGTGCCAGCAGTGAGGAATCCAGAACCCAGTACTTC. Its translation: CASSEESRTQYF.

This clone was counted a single time. V is TRBV7-8 and J is TRBJ2-5; 8 bases are a match to TRBD1. With 2 bases clipped from V and 5 bases from J, the junction kept 13 bases outside the gene matches. The CDR3 is 17 residues long. Looked up from germline, CDR1 is SGHVS and CDR2 is FQNEAQ. CDR3 nucleotides: TGTGCCAGCAGCTTACGATGGGCCAGGGGGCAAGGGGAGACCCAGTACTTC. It is translated as CASSLRWARGQGETQYF.

As concerns this clone: Within the sample, other DNA sequences also encode this same CDR3. The rearrangement uses TRBV2 and TRBJ2-5, with unresolved D. V lost 1 base and J 6 bases, leaving 0 bases between the germline ends. The CDR3 totals 10 residues. In germline, CDR1 is SNHLY, CDR2 FYNNEI. The CDR3 here is CASSEETQYF. DNA for the CDR3: TGTGCCAGCAGTGAAGAGACCCAGTACTTC.